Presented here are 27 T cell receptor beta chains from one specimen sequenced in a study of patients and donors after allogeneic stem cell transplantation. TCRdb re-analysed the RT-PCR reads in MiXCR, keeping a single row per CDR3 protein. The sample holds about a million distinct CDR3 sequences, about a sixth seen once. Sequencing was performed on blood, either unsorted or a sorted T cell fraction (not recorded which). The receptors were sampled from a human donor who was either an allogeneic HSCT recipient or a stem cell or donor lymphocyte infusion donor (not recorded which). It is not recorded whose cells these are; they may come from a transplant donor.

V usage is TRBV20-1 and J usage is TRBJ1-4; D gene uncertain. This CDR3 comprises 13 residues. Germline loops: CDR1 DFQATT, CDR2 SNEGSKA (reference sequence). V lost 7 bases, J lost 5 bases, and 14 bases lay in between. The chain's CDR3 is CSVGGRENEKLFF. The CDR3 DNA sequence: TGCAGTGTTGGCGGTAGGGAGAATGAAAAACTGTTTTTT.

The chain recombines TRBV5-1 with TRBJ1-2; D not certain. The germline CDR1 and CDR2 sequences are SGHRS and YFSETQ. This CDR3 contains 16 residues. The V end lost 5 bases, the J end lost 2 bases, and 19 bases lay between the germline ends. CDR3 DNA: TGCGCCAGCAGTGCTGACTGGACGCGGTCCAACTATGGCTACACCTTC. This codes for CASSADWTRSNYGYTF.

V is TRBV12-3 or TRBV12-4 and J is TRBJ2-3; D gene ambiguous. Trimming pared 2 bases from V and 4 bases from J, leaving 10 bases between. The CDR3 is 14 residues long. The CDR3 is CASSLISNSDTQYF. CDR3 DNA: TGTGCCAGCAGTTTAATTAGCAACTCAGATACGCAGTATTTT.

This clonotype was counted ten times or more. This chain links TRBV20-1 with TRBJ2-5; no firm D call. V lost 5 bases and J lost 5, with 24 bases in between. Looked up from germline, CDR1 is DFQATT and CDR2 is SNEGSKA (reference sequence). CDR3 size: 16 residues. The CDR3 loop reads CSASSKYRPKSETQYF. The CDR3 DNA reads TGCAGTGCTTCGAGCAAATACCGACCAAAAAGTGAGACCCAGTACTTC.

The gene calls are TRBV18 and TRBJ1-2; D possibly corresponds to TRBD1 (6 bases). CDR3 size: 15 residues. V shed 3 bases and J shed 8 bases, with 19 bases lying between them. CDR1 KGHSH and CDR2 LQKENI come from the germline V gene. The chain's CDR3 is CASSPPVGTHRGYTF. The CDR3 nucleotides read TGTGCCAGCTCACCGCCCGTGGGGACACACAGGGGCTACACCTTC.

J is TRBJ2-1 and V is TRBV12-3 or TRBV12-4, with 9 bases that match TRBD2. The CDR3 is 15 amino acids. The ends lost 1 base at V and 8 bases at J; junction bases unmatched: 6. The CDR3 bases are TGTGCCAGCAGTTTAGTGCGGGGGGGTCTCCATGAGCAGTTCTTC. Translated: CASSLVRGGLHEQFF.

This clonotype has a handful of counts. The DNA of the CDR3 is TGTGCCAGCAGTTACTCAGGTGGCGGGAGGTCGAACACCGGGGAGCTGTTTTTT. Protein: CASSYSGGGRSNTGELFF. The chain has TRBV6-2 or TRBV6-3 and TRBJ2-2; 8 bases are a match to TRBD2. The V gene's germline CDR1 is MNHEY and CDR2 SVGEGT. The CDR3 loop spans 18 amino acids. The junction had 6 bases not matched to a gene; V was cut back by 0 bases and J by 0 bases.

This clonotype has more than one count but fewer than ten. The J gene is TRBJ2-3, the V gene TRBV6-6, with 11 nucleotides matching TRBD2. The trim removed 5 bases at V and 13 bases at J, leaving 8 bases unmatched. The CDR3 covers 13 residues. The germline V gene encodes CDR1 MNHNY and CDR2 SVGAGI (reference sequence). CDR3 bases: TGTGCCAGCAGTACACTAGCGGGAGAAATGAAGTATTTT. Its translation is CASSTLAGEMKYF.

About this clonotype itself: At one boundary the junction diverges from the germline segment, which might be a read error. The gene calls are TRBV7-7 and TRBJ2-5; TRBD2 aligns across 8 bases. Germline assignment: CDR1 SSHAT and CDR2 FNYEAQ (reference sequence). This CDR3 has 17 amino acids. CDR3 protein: CASSAGLPGTSEETQYF. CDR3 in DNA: TGTGCTAGCAGCGCCGGTTTACCCGGGACTAGTGAAGAGACCCAGTACTTC.

The CDR3 DNA sequence: TGTGCCAGCAGTTGGGCGCCGTACCAAGAGACCCAGTACTTC. It translates to CASSWAPYQETQYF. The J gene is TRBJ2-5, the V gene TRBV12-3 or TRBV12-4; D ambiguous. V gave up 4 bases and J gave up 0 bases, with 9 bases separating them. CDR3 size: 14 residues.

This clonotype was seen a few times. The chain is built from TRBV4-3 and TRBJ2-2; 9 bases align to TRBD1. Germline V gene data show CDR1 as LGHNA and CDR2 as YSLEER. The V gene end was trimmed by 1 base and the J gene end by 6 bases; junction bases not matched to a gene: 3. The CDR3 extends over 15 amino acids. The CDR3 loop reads CASSQGDRVAGELFF. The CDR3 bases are TGCGCCAGCAGCCAAGGGGACAGGGTGGCCGGGGAGCTGTTTTTT.

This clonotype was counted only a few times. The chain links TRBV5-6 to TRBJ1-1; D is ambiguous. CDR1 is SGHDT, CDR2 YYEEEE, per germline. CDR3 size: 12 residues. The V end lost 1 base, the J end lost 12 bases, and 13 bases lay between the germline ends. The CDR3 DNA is TGTGCCAGCAGCTTGATAGGCAGGTTGCCTTTCTTT. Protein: CASSLIGRLPFF.

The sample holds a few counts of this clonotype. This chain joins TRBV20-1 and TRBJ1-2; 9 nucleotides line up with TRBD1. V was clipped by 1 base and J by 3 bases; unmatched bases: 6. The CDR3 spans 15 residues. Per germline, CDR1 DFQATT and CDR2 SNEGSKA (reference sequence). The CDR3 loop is CSARVGTGSDYGYTF. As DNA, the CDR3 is TGCAGTGCTAGAGTCGGGACAGGGTCGGACTATGGCTACACCTTC.

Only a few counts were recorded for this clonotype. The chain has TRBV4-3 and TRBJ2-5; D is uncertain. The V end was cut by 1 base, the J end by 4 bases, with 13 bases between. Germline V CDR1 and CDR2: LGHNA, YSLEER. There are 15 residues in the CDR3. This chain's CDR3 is CASSQVETKGETQYF. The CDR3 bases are TGCGCCAGCAGCCAAGTTGAGACCAAGGGAGAGACCCAGTACTTC.

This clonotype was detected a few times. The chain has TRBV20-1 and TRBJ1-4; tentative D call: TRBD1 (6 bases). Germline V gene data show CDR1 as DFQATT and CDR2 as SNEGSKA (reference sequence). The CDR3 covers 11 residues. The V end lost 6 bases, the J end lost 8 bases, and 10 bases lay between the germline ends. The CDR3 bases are TGCAGTGCCGGGGGCGGCGAAAAACTGTTTTTT. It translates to CSAGGGEKLFF.

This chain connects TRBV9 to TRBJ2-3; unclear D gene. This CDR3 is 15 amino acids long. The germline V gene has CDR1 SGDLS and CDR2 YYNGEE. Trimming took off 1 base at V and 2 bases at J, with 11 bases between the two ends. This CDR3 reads CASSVWQVNTDTQYF. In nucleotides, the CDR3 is TGTGCCAGCAGCGTATGGCAGGTCAACACAGATACGCAGTATTTT.

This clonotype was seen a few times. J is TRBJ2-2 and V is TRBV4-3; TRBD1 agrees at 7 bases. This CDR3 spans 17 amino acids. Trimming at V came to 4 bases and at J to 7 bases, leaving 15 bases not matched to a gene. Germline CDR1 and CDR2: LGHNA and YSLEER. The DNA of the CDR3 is TGCGCCAGCAGCCCTAAGAGAGACAGGGAATTGCTCGGGGAGCTGTTTTTT. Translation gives CASSPKRDRELLGELFF.

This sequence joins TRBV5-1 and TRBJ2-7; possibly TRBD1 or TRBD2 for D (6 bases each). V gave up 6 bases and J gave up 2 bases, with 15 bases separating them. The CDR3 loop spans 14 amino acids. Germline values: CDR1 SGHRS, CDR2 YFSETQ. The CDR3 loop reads CASTAPGATYEQYF. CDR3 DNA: TGCGCCAGCACCGCCCCGGGGGCAACCTACGAGCAGTACTTC.

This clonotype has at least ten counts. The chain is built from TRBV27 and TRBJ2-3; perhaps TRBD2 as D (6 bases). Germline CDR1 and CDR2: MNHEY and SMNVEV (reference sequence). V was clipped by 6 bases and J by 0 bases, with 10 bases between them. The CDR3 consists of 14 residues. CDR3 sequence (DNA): TGTGCCAGCAGCTTCGGGACTAGCACAGATACGCAGTATTTT. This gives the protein CASSFGTSTDTQYF.

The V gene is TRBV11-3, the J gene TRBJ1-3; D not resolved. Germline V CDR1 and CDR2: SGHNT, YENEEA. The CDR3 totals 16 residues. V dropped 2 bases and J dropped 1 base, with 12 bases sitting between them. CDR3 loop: CASSLSLGSSGNTIYF. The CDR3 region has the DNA TGTGCCAGCAGCTTATCTCTGGGTTCTTCTGGAAACACCATATATTTT.

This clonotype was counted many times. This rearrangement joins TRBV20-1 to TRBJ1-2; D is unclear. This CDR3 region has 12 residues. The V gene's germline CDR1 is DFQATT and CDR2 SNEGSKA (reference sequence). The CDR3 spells CRKTRESVGYTF. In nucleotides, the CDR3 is TGCAGAAAGACCCGCGAAAGTGTTGGCTACACCTTC.

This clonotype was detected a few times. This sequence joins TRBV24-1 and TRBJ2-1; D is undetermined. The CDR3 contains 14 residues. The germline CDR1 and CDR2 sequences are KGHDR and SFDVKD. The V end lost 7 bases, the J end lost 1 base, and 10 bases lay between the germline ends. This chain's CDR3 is CATSRHQSYNEQFF. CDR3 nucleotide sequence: TGTGCCACCAGCAGACACCAGTCCTACAATGAGCAGTTCTTC.

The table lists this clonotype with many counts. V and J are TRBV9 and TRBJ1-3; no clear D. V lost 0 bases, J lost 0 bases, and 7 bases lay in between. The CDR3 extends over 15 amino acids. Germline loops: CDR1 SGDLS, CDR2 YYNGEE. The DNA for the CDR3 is TGTGCCAGCAGCGTAGAACAAGTCTCTGGAAACACCATATATTTT. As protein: CASSVEQVSGNTIYF.

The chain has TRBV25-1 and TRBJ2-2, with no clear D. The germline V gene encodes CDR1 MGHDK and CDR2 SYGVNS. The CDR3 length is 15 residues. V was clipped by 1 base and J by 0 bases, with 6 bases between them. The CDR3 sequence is CASSESGPNTGELFF. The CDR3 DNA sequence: TGTGCCAGCAGTGAATCCGGACCGAACACCGGGGAGCTGTTTTTT.

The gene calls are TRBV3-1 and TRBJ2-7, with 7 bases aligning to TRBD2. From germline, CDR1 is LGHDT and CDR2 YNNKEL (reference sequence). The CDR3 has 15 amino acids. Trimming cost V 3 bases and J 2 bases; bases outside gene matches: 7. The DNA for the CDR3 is TGTGCCAGCAGCCATCGAGTTAGCGGGCCCTACGAGCAGTACTTC. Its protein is CASSHRVSGPYEQYF.

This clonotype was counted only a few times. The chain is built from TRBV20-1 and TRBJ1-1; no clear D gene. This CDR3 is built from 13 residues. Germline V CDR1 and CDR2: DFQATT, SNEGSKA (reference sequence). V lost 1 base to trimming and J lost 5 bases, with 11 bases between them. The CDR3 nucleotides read TGCAGTGCTAGAGGGAGGGTCGCGACTGAAGCTTTCTTT. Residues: CSARGRVATEAFF.

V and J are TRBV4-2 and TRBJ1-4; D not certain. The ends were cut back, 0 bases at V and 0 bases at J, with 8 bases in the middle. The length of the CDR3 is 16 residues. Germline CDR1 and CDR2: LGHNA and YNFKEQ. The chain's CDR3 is CASSQDGDATNEKLFF. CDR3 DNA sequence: TGTGCCAGCAGCCAAGATGGGGATGCAACTAATGAAAAACTGTTTTTT.